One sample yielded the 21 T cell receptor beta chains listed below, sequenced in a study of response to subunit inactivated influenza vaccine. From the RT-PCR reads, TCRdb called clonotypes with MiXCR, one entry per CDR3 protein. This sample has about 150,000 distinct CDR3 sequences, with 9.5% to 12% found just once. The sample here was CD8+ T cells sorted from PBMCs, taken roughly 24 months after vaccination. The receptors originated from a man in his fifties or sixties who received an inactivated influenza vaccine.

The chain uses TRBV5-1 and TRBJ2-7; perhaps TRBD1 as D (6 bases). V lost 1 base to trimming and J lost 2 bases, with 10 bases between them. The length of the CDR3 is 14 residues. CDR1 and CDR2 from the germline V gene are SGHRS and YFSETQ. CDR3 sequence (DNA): TGCGCCAGCAGCTTGACAGGGTCAACCTACGAGCAGTACTTC. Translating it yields CASSLTGSTYEQYF.

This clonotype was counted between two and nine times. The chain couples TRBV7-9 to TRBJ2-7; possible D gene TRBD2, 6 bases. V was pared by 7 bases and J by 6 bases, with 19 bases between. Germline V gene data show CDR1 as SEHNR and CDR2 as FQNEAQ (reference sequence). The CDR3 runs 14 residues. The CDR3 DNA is TGTGCCAGCACCAGGGTTGGGGCGCGGGGCGAGCAGTACTTC. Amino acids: CASTRVGARGEQYF.

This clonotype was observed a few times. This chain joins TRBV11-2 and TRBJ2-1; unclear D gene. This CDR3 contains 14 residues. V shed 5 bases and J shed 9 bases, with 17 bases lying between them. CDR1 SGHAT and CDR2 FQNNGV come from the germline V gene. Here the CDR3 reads CASSELAGHSEQFF. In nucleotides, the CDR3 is TGTGCCAGCAGCGAATTAGCTGGTCATAGTGAGCAGTTCTTC. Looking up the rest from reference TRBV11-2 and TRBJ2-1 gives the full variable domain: EAGVAQSPRYKIIEKRQSVAFWCNPISGHATLYWYQQILGQGPKLLIQFQNNGVVDDSQLPKDRFSAERLKGVDSTLKIQPAKLEDSAVYLCASSELAGHSEQFFGPGTRLTVL.

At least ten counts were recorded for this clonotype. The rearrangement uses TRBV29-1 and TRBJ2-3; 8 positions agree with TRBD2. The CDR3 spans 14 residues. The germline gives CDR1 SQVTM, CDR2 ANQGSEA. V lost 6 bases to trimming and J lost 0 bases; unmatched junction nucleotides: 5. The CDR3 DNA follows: TGCAGCGTCTTAACTAGCGGCAGCACAGATACGCAGTATTTT. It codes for CSVLTSGSTDTQYF.

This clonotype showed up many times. This CDR3 reads CASSLPSGDTQYF. The CDR3 DNA reads TGTGCCAGCAGTTTACCTAGTGGAGATACGCAGTATTTT. The chain has TRBV28 and TRBJ2-3; D unclear. CDR3 size: 13 residues. Trimming removed 2 bases at V and 5 bases at J, with 8 bases between. Germline V gene sequence: CDR1 MDHEN, CDR2 SYDVKM.

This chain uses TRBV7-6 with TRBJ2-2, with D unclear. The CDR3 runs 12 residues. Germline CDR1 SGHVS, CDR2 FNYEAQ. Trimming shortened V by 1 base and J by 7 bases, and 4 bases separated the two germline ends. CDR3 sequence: CASSLEIGELFF. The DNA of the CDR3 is TGTGCCAGCAGCTTAGAAATCGGGGAGCTGTTTTTT. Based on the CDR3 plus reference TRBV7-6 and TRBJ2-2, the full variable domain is GAGVSQSPRYKVTKRGQDVALRCDPISGHVSLYWYRQALGQGPEFLTYFNYEAQQDKSGLPNDRFSAERPEGSISTLTIQRTEQRDSAMYRCASSLEIGELFFGEGSRLTVL.

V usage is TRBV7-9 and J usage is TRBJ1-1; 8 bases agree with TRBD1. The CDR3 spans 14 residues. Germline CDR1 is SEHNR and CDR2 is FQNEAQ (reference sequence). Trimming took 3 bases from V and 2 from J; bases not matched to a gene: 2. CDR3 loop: CASSFGQGNTEAFF. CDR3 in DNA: TGTGCCAGCAGCTTTGGACAGGGAAACACTGAAGCTTTCTTT.

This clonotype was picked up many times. DNA of the CDR3: TGTGCCAGCAGCGTAGGAAGGGTTTCAGCAACGAACACCGGGGAGCTGTTTTTT. It codes for CASSVGRVSATNTGELFF. The rearrangement links TRBV9 to TRBJ2-2; no definite D call. The CDR3 totals 18 residues. V was clipped by 0 bases and J by 0 bases, with 15 bases between them. The germline CDR1 and CDR2 sequences are SGDLS and YYNGEE.

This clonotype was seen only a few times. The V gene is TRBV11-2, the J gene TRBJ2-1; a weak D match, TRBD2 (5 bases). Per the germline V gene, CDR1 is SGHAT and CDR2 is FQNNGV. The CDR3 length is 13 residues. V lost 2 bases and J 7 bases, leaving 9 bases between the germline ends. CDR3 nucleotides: TGTGCCAGCAGCTTAATCCCGGGGAATGAGCAGTTCTTC. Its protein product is CASSLIPGNEQFF.

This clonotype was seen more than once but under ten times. The CDR3 is CASGLVRRGPQETQYF. CDR3 coding DNA: TGTGCTAGTGGTTTGGTCCGGCGGGGCCCCCAAGAGACCCAGTACTTC. The chain is built from TRBV12-5 and TRBJ2-5; TRBD2 might be the D (6 bases). CDR1 is LGHNT and CDR2 is FRNRAP in the germline V gene. The CDR3 is made up of 16 amino acids. V lost 0 bases, J lost 1 base, and 12 bases lay in between.

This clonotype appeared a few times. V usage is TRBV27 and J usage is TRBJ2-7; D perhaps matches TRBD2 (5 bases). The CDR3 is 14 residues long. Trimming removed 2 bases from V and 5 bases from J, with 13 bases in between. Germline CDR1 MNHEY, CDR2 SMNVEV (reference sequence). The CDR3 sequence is CASSLAPGSDEQYF. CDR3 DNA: TGTGCCAGCAGTTTAGCACCAGGTAGCGACGAGCAGTACTTC.

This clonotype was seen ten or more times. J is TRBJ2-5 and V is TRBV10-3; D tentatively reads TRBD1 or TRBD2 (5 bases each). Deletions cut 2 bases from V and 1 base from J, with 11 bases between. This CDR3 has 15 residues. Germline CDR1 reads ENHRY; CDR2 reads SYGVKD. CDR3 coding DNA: TGTGCCATCAGTGAGACTGCGAGGGGCCAAGAGACCCAGTACTTC. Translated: CAISETARGQETQYF.

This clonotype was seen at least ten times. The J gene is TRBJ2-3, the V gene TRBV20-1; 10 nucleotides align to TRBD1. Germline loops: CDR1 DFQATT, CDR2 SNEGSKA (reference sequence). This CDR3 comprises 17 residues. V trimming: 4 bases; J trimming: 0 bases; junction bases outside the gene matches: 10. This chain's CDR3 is CSAISGQGFTSTDTQYF. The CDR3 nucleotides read TGCAGTGCTATTTCGGGACAGGGGTTCACTAGCACAGATACGCAGTATTTT.

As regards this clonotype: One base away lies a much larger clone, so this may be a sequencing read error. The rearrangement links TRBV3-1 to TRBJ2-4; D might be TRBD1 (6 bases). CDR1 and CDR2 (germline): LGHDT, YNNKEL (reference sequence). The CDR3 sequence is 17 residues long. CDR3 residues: CATSHTGFLAAKNIQYF. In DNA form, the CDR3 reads TGTGCCACCAGCCATACAGGGTTCTTGGCTGCCAAAAACATTCAGTACTTC.

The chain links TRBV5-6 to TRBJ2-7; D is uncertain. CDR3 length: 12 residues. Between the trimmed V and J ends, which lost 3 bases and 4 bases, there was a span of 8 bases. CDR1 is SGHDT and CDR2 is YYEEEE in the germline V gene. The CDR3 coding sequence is TGTGCCAGCAGCTCGCTCGGGTACGAGCAGTACTTC. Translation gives CASSSLGYEQYF. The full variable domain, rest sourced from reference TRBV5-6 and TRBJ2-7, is DAGVTQSPTHLIKTRGQQVTLRCSPKSGHDTVSWYQQALGQGPQFIFQYYEEEERQRGNFPDRFSGHQFPNYSSELNVNALLLGDSALYLCASSSLGYEQYFGPGTRLTVT.

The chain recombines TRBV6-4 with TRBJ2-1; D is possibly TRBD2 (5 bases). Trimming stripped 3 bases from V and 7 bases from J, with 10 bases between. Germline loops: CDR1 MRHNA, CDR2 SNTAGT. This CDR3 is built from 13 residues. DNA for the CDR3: TGTGCCAGCAGTGAGGCTAGCTATAATGAGCAGTTCTTC. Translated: CASSEASYNEQFF.

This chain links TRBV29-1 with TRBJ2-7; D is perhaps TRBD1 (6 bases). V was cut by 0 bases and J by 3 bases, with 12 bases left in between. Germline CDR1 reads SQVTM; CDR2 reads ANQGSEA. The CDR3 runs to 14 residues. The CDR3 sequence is CSVEEGGMGYEQYF. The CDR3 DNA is TGCAGCGTTGAAGAAGGGGGAATGGGCTACGAGCAGTACTTC.

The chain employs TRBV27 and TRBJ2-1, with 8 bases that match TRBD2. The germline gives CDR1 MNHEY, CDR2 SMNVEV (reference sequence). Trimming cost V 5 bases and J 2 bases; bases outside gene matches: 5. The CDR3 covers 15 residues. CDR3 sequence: CASSPGTRTYNEQFF. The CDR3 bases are TGTGCCAGCAGTCCCGGGACTAGAACCTACAATGAGCAGTTCTTC.

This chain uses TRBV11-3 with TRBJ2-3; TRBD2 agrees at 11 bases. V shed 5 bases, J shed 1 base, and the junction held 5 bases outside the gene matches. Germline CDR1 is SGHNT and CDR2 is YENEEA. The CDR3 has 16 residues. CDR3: CASSERLAGRTDTQYF. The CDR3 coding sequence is TGTGCCAGCAGCGAGCGACTAGCGGGGCGCACAGATACGCAGTATTTT.

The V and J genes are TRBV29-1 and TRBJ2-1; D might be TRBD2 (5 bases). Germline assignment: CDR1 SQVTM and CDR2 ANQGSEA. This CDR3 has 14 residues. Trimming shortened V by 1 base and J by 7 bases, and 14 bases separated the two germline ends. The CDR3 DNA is TGCAGCGTTGAAGGTCTAGCCGCCCCAAATGAGCAGTTCTTC. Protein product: CSVEGLAAPNEQFF.

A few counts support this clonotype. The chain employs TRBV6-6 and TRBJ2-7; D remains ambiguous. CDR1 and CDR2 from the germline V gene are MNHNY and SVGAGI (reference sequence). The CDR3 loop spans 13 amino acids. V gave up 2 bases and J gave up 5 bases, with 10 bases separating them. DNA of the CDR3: TGTGCCAGCAGTTACGGTGATGCGGACGAGCAGTACTTC. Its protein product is CASSYGDADEQYF.